Listed here is a single T cell receptor beta chain. Its antigen is not known. Gene names are the mouse ones. The CDR3 end lies 1 residue beyond the end of the read and is filled in from the germline J gene. Assay: immunoSEQ multiplex PCR; the TCRdb copy retains only in-frame clones and omits some. Of tens of thousands of clones in the sample, around 70% are singletons; the top ten hold around 0.5%. The CDR3 contains 15 residues. CDR1 is LGHNA, CDR2 YSYQKL, per germline. Trimming took 1 base from V and 3 from J, leaving 10 bases between them. The sample is drawn from a study of tissue T cells after allogeneic stem cell transplantation. General study findings and limits: Limitations included a small, clinically heterogeneous cohort and limited sampling depth. TCR repertoires tracked anatomic similarity, regardless of disease or transplant status. Across patients, clones rarely overlapped, yet motif clusters were shared tissue-specifically.

This sequence joins TRBV2 and TRBJ2-1; TRBD1 is a possible D gene (5 bases). The sequenced sample was sorted cells pooled from one or two spleens. This clonotype originated in a pool of C57BL/6 mice in good health. The sequenced part of the CDR3 DNA is TGTGCCAGCAGCCAAGGCGGACAATTCTATGCTGAGCAGTTC. It specifies CASSQGGQFYAEQF. The CDR3 in its entirety is CASSQGGQFYAEQFF.